These T cell receptor beta chains were read from a single sample in a study of T cell responses to AZD1222 COVID-19 vaccine. Data came from immunoSEQ multiplex PCR; TCRdb stores just in-frame clones and leaves some out. The sample contains 200,000 to 250,000 clones, 90% to 95% of which appear only once. The starting material was peripheral blood, obtained on day 0 of MenACWY control vaccination. The receptor source for this set is an adult in good health. Each CDR3 is given with its conserved first and last residue. The D gene is left open where the match is weak. The size of a clone is reported for some rows only, either as once, few or many, or as a class for expanded clones.

v_call,j_call,cdr3_length,clone_size,d_call,cdr3_nt,cdr3_aa
TRBV6-1,TRBJ2-1,15,.,.,TGTGCCAGCAGTGAAGCGGCCCCTTCACTAGTCGGGCAGTTCTTC,CASSEAAPSLVGQFF
TRBV6-5,TRBJ2-1,15,.,TRBD2,TGTGCCAGCCGTTCCGCGGGGGGAAGTAACAATGAGCAGTTCTTC,CASRSAGGSNNEQFF
TRBV3-1/TRBV3-2,TRBJ1-1,13,once,TRBD1,TGTGCCAGCAGCCGAGAACAGGGGGCCGGCGCTTTCTTT,CASSREQGAGAFF
TRBV10-3,TRBJ2-7,15,few,TRBD1,TGTGCCATCAGTGAGTCGATGACAGGGAGCTACGAGCAGTACTTC,CAISESMTGSYEQYF
TRBV7-9,TRBJ2-2,16,.,TRBD1,TGTGCCAGCAGCGTACAGGGGGACCCGAACACCGGGGAGCTGTTTTTT,CASSVQGDPNTGELFF
TRBV7-2,TRBJ1-2,16,once,.,TGTGCCAGCAGCTTAGTTCGACAGGCGGAGCGTAGTGGCTACACCTTC,CASSLVRQAERSGYTF
TRBV5-1,TRBJ1-2,15,.,TRBD1,TGCGCCAGTTTTACAGGGGACGCGAATAACTATGGCTACACCTTC,CASFTGDANNYGYTF
TRBV28,TRBJ1-6,15,.,.,TGTGCCAACAGTTTACGGCAGGGGTTAGCTTCACCCCTCCACTTT,CANSLRQGLASPLHF
TRBV3-1/TRBV3-2,TRBJ1-2,13,.,.,TGTGCCAGCAGCCAATCAGCACGCCTTGGCTACACCTTC,CASSQSARLGYTF
TRBV2,TRBJ1-1,13,.,.,TGTGCCAGCGATTTAACCTTGAACACTGAAGCTTTCTTT,CASDLTLNTEAFF
TRBV7-2,TRBJ1-2,16,.,.,TGTGCCAGCAGCTCAAAAACAGGCGGGGGTAACTATGGCTACACCTTC,CASSSKTGGGNYGYTF
TRBV19,TRBJ2-5,15,.,TRBD2,TGTGCCAGTAGTACGCTGACTAGCGGGGAAGAGACCCAGTACTTC,CASSTLTSGEETQYF
TRBV4-3,TRBJ1-4,16,.,.,TGCGCCAGCAGCCATCTAAGTAGGCCCAGCGATGAAAAACTGTTTTTT,CASSHLSRPSDEKLFF
TRBV5-1,TRBJ1-3,16,.,.,TGCGCCAGCAGCTTGAGCTCCGACTACTCTGGAAACACCATATATTTT,CASSLSSDYSGNTIYF
TRBV18,TRBJ2-1,14,.,.,TGTGCCAGCTCACCACCCGACAGGAGGTATGAGCAGTTCTTC,CASSPPDRRYEQFF
TRBV5-8,TRBJ1-5,15,.,.,TGTGCCAGCAGCGTCCGCCCGGGGGGCAATCAGCCCCAGCATTTT,CASSVRPGGNQPQHF
TRBV28,TRBJ2-7,15,once,TRBD2,TGTGCCAGCAGACTAACGACTAGCTTCCCCAACGAGCAGTACTTC,CASRLTTSFPNEQYF
TRBV6-5,TRBJ2-3,16,.,TRBD1,TGTGCCAGCAGTTACAGGGGACAGGGTCTTACAGATACGCAGTATTTT,CASSYRGQGLTDTQYF
TRBV4-1,TRBJ2-2,19,.,.,TGCGCCAGCAGCCAAGGTGTACCATCCGGGATCTCGAACACCGGGGAGCTGTTTTTT,CASSQGVPSGISNTGELFF
TRBV7-2,TRBJ2-6,16,once,TRBD1,TGTGCCAGCAGCAAGGCGACAGGGCACGGGGCCAACGTCCTGACTTTC,CASSKATGHGANVLTF
TRBV5-4,TRBJ2-6,16,.,.,TGTGCCAGCAGCTTGCGGAAGGACTCTGGGGCCAACGTCCTGACTTTC,CASSLRKDSGANVLTF
TRBV2,TRBJ2-3,15,.,TRBD1,TGTGCCAGCAGACTACAGGGGATGGGCACAGATACGCAGTATTTT,CASRLQGMGTDTQYF
TRBV6-1,TRBJ1-5,15,once,TRBD1,TGTGCCAGCAGTGAACGGGACAGGGGCAATCAGCCCCAGCATTTT,CASSERDRGNQPQHF
TRBV28,TRBJ1-1,15,once,TRBD1,TGTGCCAGTGAAGAACAGGGGGCGGGGAACACTGAAGCTTTCTTT,CASEEQGAGNTEAFF
TRBV7-8,TRBJ1-2,15,.,.,TGTGCCAGCAGCCCGCGGTTCGGGGACAACTATGGCTACACCTTC,CASSPRFGDNYGYTF
TRBV1,TRBJ1-1,12,.,.,TGCACCAGCAGCCAAGAGTCAGGGTTAGCTTTCTTT,CTSSQESGLAFF
TRBV7-9,TRBJ1-4,15,.,.,TGTGCCAGCAGCTTTCAGGGGCAGTCTAATGAAAAACTGTTTTTT,CASSFQGQSNEKLFF
TRBV21-1,TRBJ2-7,15,.,.,TGTGCCAGCAGCAAAGTAGCGGGGGTCTCCTACGAGCAGTACTTC,CASSKVAGVSYEQYF
TRBV27,TRBJ1-2,13,.,.,TGTGCCAGCAGCAGGGGCAGTACCTATGGCTACACCTTC,CASSRGSTYGYTF
TRBV6-5,TRBJ1-1,15,.,TRBD1,TGTGCCAGCAGTTACTCTCACAGGGGTCACACTGAAGCTTTCTTT,CASSYSHRGHTEAFF
TRBV7-2,TRBJ2-3,14,.,.,TGTGCCAGCAGCCAAGACACGGCGCCAGATACGCAGTATTTT,CASSQDTAPDTQYF